The 3 T cell receptor beta chains listed next were all sequenced from one sample in a study of blood T cell repertoires in COVID-19. Assay: immunoSEQ multiplex PCR; the TCRdb copy retains only in-frame clones and omits some. The table includes some 250,000 clones, roughly 77% detected once. Sample: peripheral blood. All receptors derive from an elderly woman with acute or convalescent COVID-19.

The rearrangement links TRBV7-2 to TRBJ2-5; TRBD2 is a possible D gene (6 bases). This CDR3 has 12 amino acids. V dropped 5 bases and J dropped 13 bases, with 17 bases sitting between them. Germline V gives CDR1 SGHTA, CDR2 FQGNSA. The DNA for the CDR3 is TGTGCCAGCAGCGGCTCTAGGAGGGTTATGTACTTC. Protein sequence: CASSGSRRVMYF.

CDR3 sequence: CASSGGSAGLTKNIQYF. The CDR3 region has the DNA TGTGCCAGCAGTGGAGGGAGCGCGGGCCTAACCAAAAACATTCAGTACTTC. The chain uses TRBV5-4 and TRBJ2-4; D is perhaps TRBD2 (6 bases). V was trimmed by 5 bases and J by 2 bases, leaving 20 bases between them. Looked up from germline, CDR1 is SGHNT and CDR2 is YYREEE (reference sequence). The CDR3 has 17 residues.

J is TRBJ1-1 and V is TRBV4-2; TRBD1 might be the D (5 bases). Germline CDR1 is LGHNA and CDR2 is YNFKEQ. The CDR3 extends over 15 amino acids. V lost 3 bases and J lost 8, with 19 bases in between. CDR3 nucleotide sequence: TGTGCCAGCAGCCACCCGGTGGGAGGGGCCGCCGAAGCTTTCTTT. Translating gives CASSHPVGGAAEAFF.